The 6 T cell receptor beta chains below come from one sample, sequenced in a study of blood T cell repertoires in COVID-19. Using immunoSEQ multiplex PCR, the repertoire was profiled, and TCRdb retains in-frame clones only, with some absent. The sample shows fewer than 350,000 clones, about 92% of them seen only once. Sequences were obtained from peripheral blood. These receptors all come from a woman in her fifties or sixties with COVID-19, enrolled during active disease.

To note about this clone: In the same sample, other DNA sequences code for this CDR3. This chain uses TRBV28 with TRBJ2-3, with D hard to call. The CDR3 length is 11 residues. Germline CDR1 and CDR2: MDHEN and SYDVKM. V lost 3 bases, J lost 5 bases, and 3 bases lay in between. The DNA of the CDR3 is TGTGCCAGCAGTTTGCGAGATACGCAGTATTTT. Residues: CASSLRDTQYF.

The V call is TRBV11-3, the J call TRBJ2-5; D may be TRBD1 (5 bases). V was cut by 5 bases and J by 4 bases, with 17 bases left in between. Germline CDR1 reads SGHNT; CDR2 reads YENEEA. The CDR3 is made up of 15 amino acids. CDR3 loop: CASSEGMFQGETQYF. In DNA, the CDR3 is TGTGCCAGCAGCGAAGGAATGTTCCAGGGAGAGACCCAGTACTTC.

This clone was seen a few times. This chain connects TRBV5-4 to TRBJ2-7; 7 nucleotides agree with TRBD1. Germline CDR1 and CDR2: SGHNT and YYREEE (reference sequence). The CDR3 has 14 amino acids. The J segment lost 3 bases and the V segment lost 3 bases, leaving 6 bases of the junction unmatched. CDR3 loop: CASSSGTAIYEQYF. The CDR3 nucleotides are TGTGCCAGCAGCTCCGGGACAGCGATCTACGAGCAGTACTTC.

This rearrangement joins TRBV28 to TRBJ1-4; possibly TRBD1 for D (5 bases). CDR3 length: 15 amino acids. Trimming took off 4 bases at V and 4 bases at J, with 13 bases between the two ends. Germline V gene lookup returns CDR1 MDHEN and CDR2 SYDVKM. In DNA form, the CDR3 reads TGTGCCAGCAGTTCCCCGCAGGGTAATAATGAAAAACTGTTTTTT. Translation: CASSSPQGNNEKLFF.

V gene TRBV12-3 or TRBV12-4 combines with J gene TRBJ1-1; possibly TRBD1 for D (6 bases). Trimming took 6 bases from V and 1 from J, leaving 9 bases between them. The CDR3 is made up of 13 amino acids. CDR3 residues: CASSPGQNTEAFF. CDR3 coding DNA: TGTGCCAGCAGCCCGGGACAGAACACTGAAGCTTTCTTT.

This chain uses TRBV18 with TRBJ1-1; D remains unclear. The germline V gene encodes CDR1 KGHSH and CDR2 LQKENI. The CDR3 contains 15 residues. V was shortened by 4 bases and J by 1 base, with 13 bases between the two germline ends. CDR3 sequence: CASSRGPAQNTEAFF. As DNA, the CDR3 is TGTGCCAGCTCACGAGGGCCGGCACAGAACACTGAAGCTTTCTTT.